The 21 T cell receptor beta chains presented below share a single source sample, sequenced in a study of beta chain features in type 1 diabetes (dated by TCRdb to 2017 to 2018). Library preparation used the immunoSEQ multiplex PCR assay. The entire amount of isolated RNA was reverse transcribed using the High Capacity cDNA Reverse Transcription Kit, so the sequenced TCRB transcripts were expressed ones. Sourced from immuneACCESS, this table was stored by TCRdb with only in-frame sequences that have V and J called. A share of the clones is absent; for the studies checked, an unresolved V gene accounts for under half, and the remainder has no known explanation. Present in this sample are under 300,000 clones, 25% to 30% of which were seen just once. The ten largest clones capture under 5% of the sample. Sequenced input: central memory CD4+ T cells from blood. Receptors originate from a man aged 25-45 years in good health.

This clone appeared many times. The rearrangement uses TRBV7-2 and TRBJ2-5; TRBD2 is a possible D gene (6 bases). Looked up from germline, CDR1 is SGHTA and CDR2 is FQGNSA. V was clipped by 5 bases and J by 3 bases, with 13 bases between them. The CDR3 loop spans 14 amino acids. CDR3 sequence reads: CASSHGGSKETQYF. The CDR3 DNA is TGTGCCAGCAGCCATGGGGGGTCAAAAGAGACCCAGTACTTC.

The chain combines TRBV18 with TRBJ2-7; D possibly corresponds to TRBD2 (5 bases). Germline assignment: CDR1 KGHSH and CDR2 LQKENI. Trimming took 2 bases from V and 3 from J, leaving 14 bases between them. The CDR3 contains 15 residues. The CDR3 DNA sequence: TGTGCCAGCTCACCATTACGGGAAGGTTACTACGAGCAGTACTTC. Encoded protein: CASSPLREGYYEQYF.

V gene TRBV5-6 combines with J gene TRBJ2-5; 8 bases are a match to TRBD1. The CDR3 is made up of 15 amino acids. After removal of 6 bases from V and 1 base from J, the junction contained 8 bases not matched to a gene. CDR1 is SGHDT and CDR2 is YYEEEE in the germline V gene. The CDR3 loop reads CASIPGGPLQETQYF. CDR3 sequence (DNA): TGTGCCAGCATCCCAGGGGGCCCTCTCCAAGAGACCCAGTACTTC.

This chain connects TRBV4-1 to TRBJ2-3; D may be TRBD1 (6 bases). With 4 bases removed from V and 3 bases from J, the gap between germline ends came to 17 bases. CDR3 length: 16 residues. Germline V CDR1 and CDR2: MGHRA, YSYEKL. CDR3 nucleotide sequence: TGCGCCAGCAGCCTCGGTGGGGGCGGTGGGACAGATACGCAGTATTTT. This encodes CASSLGGGGGTDTQYF.

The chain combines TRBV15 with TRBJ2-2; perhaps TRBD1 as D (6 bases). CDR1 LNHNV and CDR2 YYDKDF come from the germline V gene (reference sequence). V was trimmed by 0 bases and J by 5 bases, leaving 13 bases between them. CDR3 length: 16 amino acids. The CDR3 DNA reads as TGTGCCACCAGCAGAGATTCAGGACAGAATACCGGGGAGCTGTTTTTT. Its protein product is CATSRDSGQNTGELFF.

The CDR3 reads CASNQEGTNYGYTF. The CDR3 nucleotides read TGTGCCAGCAATCAGGAGGGGACTAACTATGGCTACACCTTC. The chain links TRBV28 to TRBJ1-2, with TRBD1 as a possible D gene (5 bases). This CDR3 has 14 amino acids. Trimming took 7 bases from V and 0 from J, leaving 12 bases between them. The germline V gene has CDR1 MDHEN and CDR2 SYDVKM.

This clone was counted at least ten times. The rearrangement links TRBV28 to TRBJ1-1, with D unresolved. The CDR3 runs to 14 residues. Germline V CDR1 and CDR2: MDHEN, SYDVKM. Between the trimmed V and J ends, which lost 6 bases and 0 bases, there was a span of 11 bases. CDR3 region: CASRFPGVNTEAFF. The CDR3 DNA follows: TGTGCCAGCAGGTTTCCCGGTGTGAACACTGAAGCTTTCTTT.

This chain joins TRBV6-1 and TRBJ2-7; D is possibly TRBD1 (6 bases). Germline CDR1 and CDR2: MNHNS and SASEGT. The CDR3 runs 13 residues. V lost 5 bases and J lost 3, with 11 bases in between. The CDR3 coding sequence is TGTGCCAGCAGTCCGGGACACCGCTACGAGCAGTACTTC. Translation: CASSPGHRYEQYF.

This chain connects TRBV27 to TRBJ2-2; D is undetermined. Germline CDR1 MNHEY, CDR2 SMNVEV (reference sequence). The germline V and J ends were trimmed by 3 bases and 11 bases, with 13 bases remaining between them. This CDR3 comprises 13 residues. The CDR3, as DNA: TGTGCCAGCAGTTTCTCGGTTCTGGAAGAGCTGTTTTTT. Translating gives CASSFSVLEELFF.

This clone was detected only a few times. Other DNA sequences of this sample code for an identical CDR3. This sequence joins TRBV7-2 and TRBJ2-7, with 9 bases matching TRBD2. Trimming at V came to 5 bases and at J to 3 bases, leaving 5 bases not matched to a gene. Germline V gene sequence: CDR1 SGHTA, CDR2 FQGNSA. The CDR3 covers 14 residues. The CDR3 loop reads CASSRGRGYYEQYF. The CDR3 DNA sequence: TGTGCCAGCAGCCGCGGGAGGGGGTACTACGAGCAGTACTTC.

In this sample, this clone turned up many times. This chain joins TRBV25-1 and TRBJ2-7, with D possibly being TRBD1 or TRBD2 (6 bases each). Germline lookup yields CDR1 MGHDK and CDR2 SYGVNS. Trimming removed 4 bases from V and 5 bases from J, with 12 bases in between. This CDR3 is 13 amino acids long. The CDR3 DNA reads TGTGCCAGCAGTGCCTGGGGGGCAGACGAGCAGTACTTC. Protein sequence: CASSAWGADEQYF.

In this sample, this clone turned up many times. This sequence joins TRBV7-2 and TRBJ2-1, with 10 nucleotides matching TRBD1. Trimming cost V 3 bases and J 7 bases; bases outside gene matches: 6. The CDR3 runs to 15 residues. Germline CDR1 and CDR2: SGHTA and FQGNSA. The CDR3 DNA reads TGTGCCAGCAGCTTCCGGGACAGGGGAGTAAATGAGCAGTTCTTC. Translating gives CASSFRDRGVNEQFF.

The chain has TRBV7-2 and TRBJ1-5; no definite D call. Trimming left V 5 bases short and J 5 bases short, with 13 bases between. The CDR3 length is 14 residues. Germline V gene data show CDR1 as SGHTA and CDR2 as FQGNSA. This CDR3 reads CASSRVDGDQPQHF. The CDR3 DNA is TGTGCCAGCAGCCGGGTAGACGGTGATCAGCCCCAGCATTTT.

This CDR3 is CASSVTLGVDTQYF. The CDR3, as DNA: TGTGCCAGCAGCGTTACCCTAGGGGTAGATACGCAGTATTTT. V and J are TRBV9 and TRBJ2-3, with D perhaps matching TRBD1 (5 bases). The CDR3 has 14 residues. Trimming cost V 2 bases and J 5 bases, with 12 bases left between them. Germline CDR1 and CDR2: SGDLS and YYNGEE.

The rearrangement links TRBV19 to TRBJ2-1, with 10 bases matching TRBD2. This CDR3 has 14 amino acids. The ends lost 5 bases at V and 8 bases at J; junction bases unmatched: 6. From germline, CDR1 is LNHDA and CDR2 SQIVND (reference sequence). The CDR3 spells CASSVLAGVDEQFF. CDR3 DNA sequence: TGTGCCAGTAGTGTTCTAGCGGGAGTCGATGAGCAGTTCTTC.

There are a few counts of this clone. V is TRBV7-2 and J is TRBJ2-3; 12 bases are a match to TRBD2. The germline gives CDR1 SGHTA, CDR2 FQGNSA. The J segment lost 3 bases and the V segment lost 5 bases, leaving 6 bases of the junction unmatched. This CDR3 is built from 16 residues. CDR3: CASSARLAGATDTQYF. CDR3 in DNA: TGTGCCAGCAGCGCGAGACTAGCGGGGGCGACAGATACGCAGTATTTT.

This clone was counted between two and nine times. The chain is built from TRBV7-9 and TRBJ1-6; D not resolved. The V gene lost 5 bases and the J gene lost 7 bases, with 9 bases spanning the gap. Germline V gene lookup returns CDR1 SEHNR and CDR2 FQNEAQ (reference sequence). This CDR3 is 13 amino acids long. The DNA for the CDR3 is TGTGCCAGCAGCCGACTGCCCAATTCACCCCTCCACTTT. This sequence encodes CASSRLPNSPLHF.

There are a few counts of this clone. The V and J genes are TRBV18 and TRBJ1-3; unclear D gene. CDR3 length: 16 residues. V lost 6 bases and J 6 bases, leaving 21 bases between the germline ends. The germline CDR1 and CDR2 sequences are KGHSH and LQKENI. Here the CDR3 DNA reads TGTGCCAGCTCGCCATACTCCTCCGATTCAGCAAACACCATATATTTT. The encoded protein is CASSPYSSDSANTIYF.

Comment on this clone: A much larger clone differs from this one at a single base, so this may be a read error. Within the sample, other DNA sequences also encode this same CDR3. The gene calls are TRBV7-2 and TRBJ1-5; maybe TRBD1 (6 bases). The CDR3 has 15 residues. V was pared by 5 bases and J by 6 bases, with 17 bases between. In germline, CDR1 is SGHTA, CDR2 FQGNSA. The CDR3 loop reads CASSLRGGASQPQHF. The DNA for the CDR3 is TGTGCCAGCAGCCTGCGAGGGGGGGCCAGTCAGCCCCAGCATTTT.

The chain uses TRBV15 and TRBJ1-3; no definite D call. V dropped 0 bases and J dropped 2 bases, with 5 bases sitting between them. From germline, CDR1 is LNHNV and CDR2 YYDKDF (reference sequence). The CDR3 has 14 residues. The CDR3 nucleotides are TGTGCCACCAGCAGAGATGGGCCTGGAAACACCATATATTTT. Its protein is CATSRDGPGNTIYF.

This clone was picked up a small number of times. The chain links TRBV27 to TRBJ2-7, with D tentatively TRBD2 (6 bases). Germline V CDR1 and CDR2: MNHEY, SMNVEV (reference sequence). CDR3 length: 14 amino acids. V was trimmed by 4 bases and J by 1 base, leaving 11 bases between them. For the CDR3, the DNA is TGTGCCAGCAGTTCGACTAGTGCTTCCTACGAGCAGTACTTC. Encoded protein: CASSSTSASYEQYF.